This T cell receptor (beta chain) was captured by sequencing in a study of T cells after yellow fever vaccination (dated by TCRdb to the late 2010s). About the investigation overall: The SMART-Seq v4 Ultra Low Input RNA kit was used to prepare libraries from fractions with low cell numbers. Blood samples were taken at several timepoints before and after primary and secondary immunization, and bulk PBMC replicates and cell subsets were isolated. The cohort comprised two healthy male donors, one aged 18 to 30 and one aged 30 to 40 years. To follow T-cell clones before and after primary and booster YFV17D yellow fever vaccination, bulk TCR alpha and beta repertoires were sequenced over time. The research as a whole found: The secondary T-cell response was found to be weaker but faster than the primary response, with a peak reached on day 5 rather than on day 15. Computational filtering was needed because FACS-sorted repertoires could contain abundant contaminating clonotypes from the bulk population. A small fraction of clonotypes showed up in both the CD4 and CD8 compartments, probably as a result of convergent recombination. Only two donors were included in the study, so the extent to which the findings can be generalized is limited. Most clones expanded after primary vaccination (96% of CD4 and around nine tenths of CD8) were re-detected after the booster, suggesting that broad memory maintenance occurred.

This clonotype was seen repeatedly, ten times or more. Its antigen is not yet known. The input lacks base qualities; no much larger clone sits a single base away. Germline trimming amounts to 4 bases on V and 2 bases on J, with 2 as the count of junction bases outside the gene matches. The germline V gene specifies SGHTA as CDR1 and FQGNSA as CDR2. The CDR3, cysteine through phenylalanine, is 14 amino acids long. CDR3 DNA is the only sequence kept; it has 42 bases, read in frame from the first base. TCR cDNA was made using 5'RACE template switching, a step that added a universal primer site and unique molecular identifiers. Priming of cDNA synthesis was performed from both the TCR alpha and TCR beta constant segments. Two PCR steps were used to amplify libraries, with sample barcodes and sequencing adapters being added in the second step. Sequencing of libraries was performed on Illumina HiSeq 2500 (2x100 bp) or NovaSeq (2x150 bp). The original pipeline was this. MIGEC was used to demultiplex reads and collapse the reads into UMI consensus sequences, and MiXCR was used for V(D)J alignment. Vaccine-responding clonotypes were identified with edgeR using replicate PBMC samples, with FDR below 0.01 and a log2 fold change above 5 up to day 15 being required. Each bulk clonotype received a CD4 or CD8 identity based on whether the sequenced CD4 or CD8 repertoire contained that clonotype at higher abundance. Starting from the raw public reads, TCRdb applied fastp trimming at Q25, assembled clones with MiXCR and retained in-frame beta chains. Rows merge per CDR3 protein into single entries with the most common DNA and genes. For this entry, the V and J calls and clone size follow TCRdb and not the study's own pipeline. The sample data list about 330,000 distinct CDR3 sequences, and roughly 6.8% of these were observed just once. The ten most abundant clones make up around 17% of the sample.

The label giving this sample's treatment or condition can be read as: live attenuated yellow fever vaccine strain. Two biological replicates of bulk PBMCs were collected at each blood-draw timepoint. PBMCs were isolated from peripheral blood using a standard Ficoll-Paque protocol. TriZol was used to extract RNA from bulk PBMCs, from CD4 and CD8 fractions, and from dextramer-positive and dextramer-negative fractions. The sequence was obtained from a young man who received the YFV17D yellow fever vaccine. The material was PBMCs, obtained approximately 40 days after the first yellow fever vaccination. Recombination joined TRBV7-2 with TRBJ1-5, and 7 junction bases match TRBD1. CDR3 reads: CASSSTGGNQPQHF. The sequenced DNA is TGTGCCAGCAGCTCCACAGGGGGCAATCAGCCCCAGCATTTT.